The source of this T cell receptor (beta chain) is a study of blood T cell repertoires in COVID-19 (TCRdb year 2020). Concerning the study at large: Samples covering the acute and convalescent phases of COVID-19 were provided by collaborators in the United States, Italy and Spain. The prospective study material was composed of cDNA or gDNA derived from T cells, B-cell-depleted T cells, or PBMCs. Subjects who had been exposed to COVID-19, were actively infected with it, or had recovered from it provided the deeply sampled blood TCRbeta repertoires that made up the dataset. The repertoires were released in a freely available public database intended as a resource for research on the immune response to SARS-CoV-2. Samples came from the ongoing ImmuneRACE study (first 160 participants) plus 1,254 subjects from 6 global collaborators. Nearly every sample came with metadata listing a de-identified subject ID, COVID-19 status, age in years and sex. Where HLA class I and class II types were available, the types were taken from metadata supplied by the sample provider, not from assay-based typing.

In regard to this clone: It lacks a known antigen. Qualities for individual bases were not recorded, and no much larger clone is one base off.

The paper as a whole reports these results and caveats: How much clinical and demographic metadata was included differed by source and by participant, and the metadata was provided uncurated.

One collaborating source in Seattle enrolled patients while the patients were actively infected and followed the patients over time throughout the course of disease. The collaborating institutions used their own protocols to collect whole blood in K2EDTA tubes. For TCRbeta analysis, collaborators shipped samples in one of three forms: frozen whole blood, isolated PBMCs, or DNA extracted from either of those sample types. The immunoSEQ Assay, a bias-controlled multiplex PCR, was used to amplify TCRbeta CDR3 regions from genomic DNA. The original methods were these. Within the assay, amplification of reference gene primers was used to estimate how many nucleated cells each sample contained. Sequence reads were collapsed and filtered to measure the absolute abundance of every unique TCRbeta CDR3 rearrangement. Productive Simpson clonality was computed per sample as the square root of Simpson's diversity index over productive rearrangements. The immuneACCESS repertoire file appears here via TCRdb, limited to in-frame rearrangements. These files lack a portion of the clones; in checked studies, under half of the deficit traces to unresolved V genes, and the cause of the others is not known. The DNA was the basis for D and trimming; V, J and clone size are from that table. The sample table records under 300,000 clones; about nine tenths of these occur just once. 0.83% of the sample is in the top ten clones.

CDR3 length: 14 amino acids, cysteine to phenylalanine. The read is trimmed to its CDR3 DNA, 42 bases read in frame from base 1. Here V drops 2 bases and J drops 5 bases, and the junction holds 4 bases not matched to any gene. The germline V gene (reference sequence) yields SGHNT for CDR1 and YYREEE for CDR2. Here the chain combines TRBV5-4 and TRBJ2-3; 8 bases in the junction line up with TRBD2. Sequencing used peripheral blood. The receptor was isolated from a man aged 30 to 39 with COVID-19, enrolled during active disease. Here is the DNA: TGTGCCAGCAGCTTAGCGGGGGTTGGAGATACGCAGTATTTT. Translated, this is CASSLAGVGDTQYF.